This record concerns one T cell receptor beta chain sequence. Its antigen is currently unknown. V lost 0 bases and J lost 10, with 15 bases in between. The CDR3 sequence is 14 residues long. Germline-derived CDR1 and CDR2 are SGHKS and YYEKEE (reference sequence). TCRdb passed the 5' RACE reads through MiXCR, listing each CDR3 protein once. In the table there are fewer than 300,000 distinct CDR3 sequences, 15% to 20% of which are singletons. This record belongs to a study of T-cell memory formation after mild COVID-19. Findings and caveats of the study: Cross-reactive memory appears to have joined, as suggested by some responding clones showing up in pre-infection memory. Nothing showed for sure that second-wave clones peaking on day 37 were SARS-CoV-2 specific. Later expanders leaned toward CD4+, whereas clones contracting from day 15 to 85 were balanced CD4/CD8.

The clonotype comes from a man aged 18-30 years who had mild COVID-19 (a few samples of this study predate the infection). Cell type and time point are not known. Sequencing was performed on PBMCs or a T cell subset sorted from them (not recorded which). The chain is built from TRBV5-5 and TRBJ2-3, with a weak D call TRBD2 (6 bases). CDR3 sequence: CASSLGVWGGAQYF. The CDR3, as DNA: TGTGCCAGCAGCTTGGGAGTCTGGGGAGGCGCGCAGTATTTT.